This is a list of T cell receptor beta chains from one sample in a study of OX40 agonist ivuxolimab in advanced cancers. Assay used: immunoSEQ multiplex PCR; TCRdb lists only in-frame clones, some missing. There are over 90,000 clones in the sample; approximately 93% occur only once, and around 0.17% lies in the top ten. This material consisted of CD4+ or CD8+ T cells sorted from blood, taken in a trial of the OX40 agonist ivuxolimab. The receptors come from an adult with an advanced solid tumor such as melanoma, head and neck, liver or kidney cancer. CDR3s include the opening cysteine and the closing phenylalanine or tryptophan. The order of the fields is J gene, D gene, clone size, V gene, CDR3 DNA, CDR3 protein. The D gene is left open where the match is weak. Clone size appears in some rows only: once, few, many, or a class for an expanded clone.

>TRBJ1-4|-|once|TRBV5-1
TGCGCCAGCAGCAGGGCTGCAACTAATGAAAAACTGTTTTTT
CASSRAATNEKLFF
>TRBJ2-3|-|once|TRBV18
TGTGCCAGCTCACCACCGGCAGGAGGAGGCACAGATACGCAGTATTTT
CASSPPAGGGTDTQYF
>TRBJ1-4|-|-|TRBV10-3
TGTGCCATCAGGGACAGTTCAACTAATGAAAAACTGTTTTTT
CAIRDSSTNEKLFF
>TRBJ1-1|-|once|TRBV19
TGTGCCAGTAGTATCCGTTTGCCCGGAGCTGAAGCTTTCTTT
CASSIRLPGAEAFF
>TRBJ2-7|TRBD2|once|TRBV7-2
TGTGCCAGCAGCTCCCCCGGGACTAGCGGCCGCGAGCAGTACTTC
CASSSPGTSGREQYF
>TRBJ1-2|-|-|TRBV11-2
TGTGCCAGCAGCCAGATAAGGGCAGCCTATGGCTACACCTTC
CASSQIRAAYGYTF
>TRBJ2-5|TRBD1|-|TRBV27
TGTGCCAGCAGTCGCCACCGGACAGGCGTCGGGGAGACCCAGTACTTC
CASSRHRTGVGETQYF
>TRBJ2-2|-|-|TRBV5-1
TGCGCCAGCAGCTTGGGGGCCTCGAACACCGGGGAGCTGTTTTTT
CASSLGASNTGELFF
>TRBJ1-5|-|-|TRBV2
TGTGCCAGCAGCGGACAGTTAATTAGCAATCAGCCCCAGCATTTT
CASSGQLISNQPQHF
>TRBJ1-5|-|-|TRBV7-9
TGTGCCAGCAGCTTCGGCCAATATAGTGACAGGAATCAGCCCCAGCATTTT
CASSFGQYSDRNQPQHF
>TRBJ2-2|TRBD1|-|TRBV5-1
TGCGCCAGCAGCTTCGACGGACAGGGGACCGGGGAGCTGTTTTTT
CASSFDGQGTGELFF
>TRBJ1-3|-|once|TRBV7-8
TGTGCCAGCAGCTTAGCTAGGTTCGATAACCATGGAAACACCATATATTTT
CASSLARFDNHGNTIYF
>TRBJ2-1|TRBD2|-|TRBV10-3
TGTGCCATCAGTCTGACTAGCGGGGGGCCTTGGACGCAGTTCTTC
CAISLTSGGPWTQFF
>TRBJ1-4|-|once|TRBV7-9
TGTGCCAGCAGCTCCGAACTCCAGGGAGAAAAACTGTTTTTT
CASSSELQGEKLFF
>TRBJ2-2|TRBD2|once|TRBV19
TGTGCCAGTAGTCGGGTAGCGGGGAACACCGGGGAGCTGTTTTTT
CASSRVAGNTGELFF